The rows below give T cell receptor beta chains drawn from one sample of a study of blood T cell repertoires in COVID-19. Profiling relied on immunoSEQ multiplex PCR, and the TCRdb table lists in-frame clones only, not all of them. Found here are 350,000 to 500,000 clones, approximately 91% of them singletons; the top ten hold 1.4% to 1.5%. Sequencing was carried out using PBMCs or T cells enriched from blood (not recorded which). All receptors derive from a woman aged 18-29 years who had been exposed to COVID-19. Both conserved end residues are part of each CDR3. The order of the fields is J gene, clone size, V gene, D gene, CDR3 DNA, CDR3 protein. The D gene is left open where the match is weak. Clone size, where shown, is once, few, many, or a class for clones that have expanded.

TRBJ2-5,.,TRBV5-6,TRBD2,TGTGCCAGCAGCCCCCTGAGCCTACTAGCGGGAGCTCAAGAGACCCAGTACTTC,CASSPLSLLAGAQETQYF
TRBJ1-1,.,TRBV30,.,TGTGCCTGGAGTAGACTCAACCACTATGAAGCTTTCTTT,CAWSRLNHYEAFF
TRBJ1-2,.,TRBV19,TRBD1,TGTGCCAGTAGTATCTGGACAGGGCTGAACTATGGCTACACCTTC,CASSIWTGLNYGYTF
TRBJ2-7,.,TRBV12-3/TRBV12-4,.,TGTGCCAGCAGTTTAAATGGCCTCGAGCAGTACTTC,CASSLNGLEQYF
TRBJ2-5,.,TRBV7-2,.,TGTGCCAGCAGCTTCAGACAGACCCAAGAGACCCAGTACTTC,CASSFRQTQETQYF
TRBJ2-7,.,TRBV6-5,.,TGTGCCAGCAGTCCCCAGGGCGGGACAGTCTACGAGCAGTACTTC,CASSPQGGTVYEQYF
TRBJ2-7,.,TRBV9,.,TGTGCCAGCAGCTTCGGACCAGGGGACTACGAGCAGTACTTC,CASSFGPGDYEQYF
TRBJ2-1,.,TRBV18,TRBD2,TGTGCCAGCTCACCACTGAAGCCGGGACTAGCGGGACCGAAAATATACAATGAGCAGTTCTTC,CASSPLKPGLAGPKIYNEQFF
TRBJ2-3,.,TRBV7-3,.,TGTGCCAGCAGCTCACAGGGACATTTGGGTTTGGATACGCAGTATTTT,CASSSQGHLGLDTQYF
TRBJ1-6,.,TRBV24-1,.,TGTGCCACCAGTGGATCGGGAGTGGGTTCACCCCTCCACTTT,CATSGSGVGSPLHF
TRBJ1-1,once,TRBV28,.,TGTGCCAGCAGTCCCCGAGGCATCACTGAAGCTTTCTTT,CASSPRGITEAFF
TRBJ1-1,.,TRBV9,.,TGTGCCAGCAGCGTAGAACAGGGGAACACTGAAGCTTTCTTT,CASSVEQGNTEAFF
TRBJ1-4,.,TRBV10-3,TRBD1,TGTGCCATCAGCGGACAGGGAGAGGAAAAACTGTTTTTT,CAISGQGEEKLFF
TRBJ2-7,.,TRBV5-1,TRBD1,TGCGCCAGCAGCTTGGGACAGGGTTCCTACGAGCAGTACTTC,CASSLGQGSYEQYF
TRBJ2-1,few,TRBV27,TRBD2,TGTGCCAGCAGTTTCCGGGGGGGGAACTACAATGAGCAGTTCTTC,CASSFRGGNYNEQFF
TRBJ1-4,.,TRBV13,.,TGTGCCAGCAGCTCACTAATACAGGGACCTGAAAAACTGTTTTTT,CASSSLIQGPEKLFF
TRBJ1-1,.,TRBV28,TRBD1,TGTGCCAGCAGTAGGACAGGGTCGATGAACACTGAAGCTTTCTTT,CASSRTGSMNTEAFF
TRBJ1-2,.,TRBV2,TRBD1,TGTGCCAGCAGGGTCCTACCGACAGGGGGTGGCTACACCTTC,CASRVLPTGGGYTF
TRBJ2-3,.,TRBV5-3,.,TGTGCCAGAAGCTCGATACACAAACCGGGACTCAACACAGATACGCAGTATTTT,CARSSIHKPGLNTDTQYF
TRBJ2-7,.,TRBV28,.,TGTGCCAGCAGGCTCTGGGGCCCCTACGAGCAGTACTTC,CASRLWGPYEQYF
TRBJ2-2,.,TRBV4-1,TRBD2,TGCGCCAGCAGCGAAGAAGAAGCTAGCGGGGGGTCCTACACCGGGGAGCTGTTTTTT,CASSEEEASGGSYTGELFF
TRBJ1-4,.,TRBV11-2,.,TGTGCCAGCAGCTTTGGCTCCACTAATGAAAAACTGTTTTTT,CASSFGSTNEKLFF
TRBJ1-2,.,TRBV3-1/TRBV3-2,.,TGTGCCAGCAGCCAAGAATCAGGGGTTTTCTATGGCTACACCTTC,CASSQESGVFYGYTF
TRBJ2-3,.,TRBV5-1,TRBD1,TGCGCCAGCAGCTTAAGGGACAGGGGCACAGATACGCAGTATTTT,CASSLRDRGTDTQYF
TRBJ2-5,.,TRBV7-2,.,TGTGCCAGCAGCCTATGGGAGACCCAGTACTTC,CASSLWETQYF
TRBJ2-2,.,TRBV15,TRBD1,TGTGCCACCAGCAGCAAACTACAGGGGTCCGGGGAGCTGTTTTTT,CATSSKLQGSGELFF
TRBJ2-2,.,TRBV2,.,TGTGCCAGCACCCCAGGGTGGTCCACCGGGGAGCTGTTTTTT,CASTPGWSTGELFF
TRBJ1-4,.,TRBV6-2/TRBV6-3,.,TGTGCCAGCAGTCCGACAGGATCAAATGAAAAACTGTTTTTT,CASSPTGSNEKLFF
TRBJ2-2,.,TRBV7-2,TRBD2,TGTGCCAGCAGCTTGGTAGCGGGGGGAACCGGGGAGCTGTTTTTT,CASSLVAGGTGELFF
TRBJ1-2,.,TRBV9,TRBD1,TGTGCCAGCAGCCTACCTCGGACAGGGGGGAACTATGGCTACACCTTC,CASSLPRTGGNYGYTF
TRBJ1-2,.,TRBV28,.,TGTGCCAGCAGGGGTGACAGACCCTATGGCTACACCTTC,CASRGDRPYGYTF
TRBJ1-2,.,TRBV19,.,TGTGCCAGTAGTACAGCGGGGTTCGGAAACTATGGCTACACCTTC,CASSTAGFGNYGYTF
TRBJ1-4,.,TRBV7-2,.,TGTGCCAGCACCCTATCCACCCACTCAACTAATGAAAAACTGTTTTTT,CASTLSTHSTNEKLFF
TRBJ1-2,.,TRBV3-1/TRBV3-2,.,TGTGCCAGCAGCCAAGATGCAAGAGCCTATGGCTACACCTTC,CASSQDARAYGYTF
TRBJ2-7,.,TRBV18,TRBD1,TGTGCCAGCTCACCAGGGACAGCTATTCTCTCCTACGAGCAGTACTTC,CASSPGTAILSYEQYF
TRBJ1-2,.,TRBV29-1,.,TGCAGCGTCTCGGGACTCGAAGATGGCTACACCTTC,CSVSGLEDGYTF
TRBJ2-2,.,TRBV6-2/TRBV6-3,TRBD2,TGTGCCAGCAGTCAACCTCGAGCGGGGGGGCGGCTGTTTTTT,CASSQPRAGGRLFF
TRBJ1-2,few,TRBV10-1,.,TGCGCCAGCAGTTTGTCAGGGGTCTATGGCTACACCTTC,CASSLSGVYGYTF
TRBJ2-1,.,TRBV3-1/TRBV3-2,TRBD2,TGTGCCAGCAGCCAACCCGGACTAGCGTTATACAATGAGCAGTTCTTC,CASSQPGLALYNEQFF
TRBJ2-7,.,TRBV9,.,TGTGCCAGCAGCGTAGGCAGGGAACTCTACGAGCAGTACTTC,CASSVGRELYEQYF
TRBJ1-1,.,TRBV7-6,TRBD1,TGTGCCAGCAGCAACCTGCAGGGGGTTCCGAATGAAGCTTTCTTT,CASSNLQGVPNEAFF
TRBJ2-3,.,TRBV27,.,TGTGCCAGCATGAAGGCGGGTTCTAGCACAGATACGCAGTATTTT,CASMKAGSSTDTQYF
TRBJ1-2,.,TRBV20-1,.,TGCAGTGCTAGTGGACAGAGCCGCCTCCAAAACTATGGCTACACCTTC,CSASGQSRLQNYGYTF
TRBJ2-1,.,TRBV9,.,TGTGCCAGCAGCGGCAAACAGGGCTCCTACAATGAGCAGTTCTTC,CASSGKQGSYNEQFF
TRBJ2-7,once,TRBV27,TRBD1,TGTGCCAGCAGTATCCAGCAACAGGGGTCCTCCTCCTACGAGCAGTACTTC,CASSIQQQGSSSYEQYF
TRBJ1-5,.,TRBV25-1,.,TGTGCCAGCAGTGCGGGACTTAGGGAGCCCCAGCATTTT,CASSAGLREPQHF
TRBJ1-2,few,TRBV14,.,TGTGCCAGCAGCCCCCTTGAGAGCTACACCTTC,CASSPLESYTF
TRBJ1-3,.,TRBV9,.,TGTGCCAGCAGCGTAGGGTCAGGAATTGGAAACACCATATATTTT,CASSVGSGIGNTIYF
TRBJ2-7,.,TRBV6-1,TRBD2,TGTGCCAGCAGTGACCTAGCGGGATGGGAGCAGTACTTC,CASSDLAGWEQYF
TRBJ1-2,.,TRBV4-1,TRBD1,TGCGCCAGCAGCCAAGAAACCGGGACAGCCTTTCTCTATGGCTACACCTTC,CASSQETGTAFLYGYTF
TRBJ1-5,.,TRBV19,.,TGTGCCAGTCCCCTCGGGAGACACCTCAGCAATCAGCCCCAGCATTTT,CASPLGRHLSNQPQHF
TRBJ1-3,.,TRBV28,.,TGTGCCAGCAGTTCCGCCGGGACTGCTGGAAACACCATATATTTT,CASSSAGTAGNTIYF
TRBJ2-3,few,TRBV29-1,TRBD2,TGCAGCGTTGAAGGGGGAGGGCTCCTTCGCACAGATACGCAGTATTTT,CSVEGGGLLRTDTQYF